Listed below are T cell receptor beta chains from one sample, sequenced in a study of shared clonotypes between healthy human individuals. Here immunoSEQ multiplex PCR was the method, and the copy in TCRdb shows in-frame clones only, minus some. Of millions of clones in the sample, 85% to 95% were seen once. The material sequenced was naive CD4+ T cells sorted from blood. These receptors were taken from a man aged 18 to 30 in good health. The CDR3 runs from the conserved cysteine through the conserved F or W. D genes are given only for firm matches. Rows may omit the clone size; those that give it use once, few, many or a size class.

clone size: .
D gene: .
J gene: TRBJ2-3
V gene: TRBV5-6
CDR3 protein: CASSWYTSDTQYF
CDR3 DNA: TGTGCCAGCAGCTGGTATACATCCGATACGCAGTATTTT

clone size: .
D gene: .
J gene: TRBJ2-7
V gene: TRBV2
CDR3 protein: CASSERGGGASYEQYF
CDR3 DNA: TGTGCCAGCAGTGAACGTGGAGGGGGCGCCTCCTACGAGCAGTACTTC

clone size: .
D gene: .
J gene: TRBJ2-1
V gene: TRBV6-5
CDR3 protein: CASSYSIARNEQFF
CDR3 DNA: TGTGCCAGCAGTTACTCGATAGCGAGGAATGAGCAGTTCTTC

clone size: .
D gene: .
J gene: TRBJ1-2
V gene: TRBV5-4
CDR3 protein: CASSLRQLGTGYTF
CDR3 DNA: TGTGCCAGCAGCTTGAGACAGTTAGGGACTGGCTACACCTTC

clone size: .
D gene: TRBD1
J gene: TRBJ2-7
V gene: TRBV30
CDR3 protein: CAWSGDRTGGDIYEQYF
CDR3 DNA: TGTGCCTGGAGTGGAGACCGGACAGGGGGCGATATCTACGAGCAGTACTTC

clone size: .
D gene: TRBD1
J gene: TRBJ2-7
V gene: TRBV7-2
CDR3 protein: CASSLGQGKYEQYF
CDR3 DNA: TGTGCCAGCAGCCTGGGACAGGGGAAGTACGAGCAGTACTTC

clone size: few
D gene: .
J gene: TRBJ2-2
V gene: TRBV5-1
CDR3 protein: CASTHVADGELFF
CDR3 DNA: TGCGCCAGCACCCATGTCGCGGACGGGGAGCTGTTTTTT

clone size: once
D gene: .
J gene: TRBJ2-7
V gene: TRBV4-3
CDR3 protein: CASSQDYSSSYEQYF
CDR3 DNA: TGCGCCAGCAGCCAAGATTATTCTAGCAGTTACGAGCAGTACTTC

clone size: once
D gene: .
J gene: TRBJ2-6
V gene: TRBV19
CDR3 protein: CASSRTQWNGANVLTF
CDR3 DNA: TGTGCCAGTAGCCGAACCCAGTGGAATGGGGCCAACGTCCTGACTTTC

clone size: .
D gene: TRBD1
J gene: TRBJ1-2
V gene: TRBV11-2
CDR3 protein: CASSYQGGYGYTF
CDR3 DNA: TGTGCCAGCAGCTATCAGGGGGGCTATGGCTACACCTTC

clone size: .
D gene: TRBD2
J gene: TRBJ2-1
V gene: TRBV7-9
CDR3 protein: CASSLTASGSAKEQFF
CDR3 DNA: TGTGCCAGCAGCTTAACGGCTAGCGGTAGTGCTAAGGAGCAGTTCTTC

clone size: .
D gene: TRBD1
J gene: TRBJ1-2
V gene: TRBV28
CDR3 protein: CASTGRTGVRYGYTF
CDR3 DNA: TGTGCCAGCACCGGAAGGACAGGGGTTCGGTATGGCTACACCTTC

clone size: .
D gene: .
J gene: TRBJ2-7
V gene: TRBV11-2
CDR3 protein: CASSLGQGTNLPYEQYF
CDR3 DNA: TGTGCCAGCAGCTTAGGTCAGGGAACGAATCTTCCCTACGAGCAGTACTTC

clone size: few
D gene: TRBD2
J gene: TRBJ2-2
V gene: TRBV14
CDR3 protein: CASSLLPGLAGNGELFF
CDR3 DNA: TGTGCCAGCAGCCTCCTACCCGGACTAGCGGGTAACGGGGAGCTGTTTTTT

clone size: .
D gene: TRBD2
J gene: TRBJ2-7
V gene: TRBV10-3
CDR3 protein: CAISEPGQLAGVDEQYF
CDR3 DNA: TGTGCCATCAGTGAGCCAGGGCAACTAGCGGGGGTTGACGAGCAGTACTTC

clone size: .
D gene: TRBD1
J gene: TRBJ1-6
V gene: TRBV5-1
CDR3 protein: CASSLRQGESPLHF
CDR3 DNA: TGCGCCAGCAGCTTGAGGCAGGGGGAGTCACCCCTCCACTTT

clone size: .
D gene: .
J gene: TRBJ1-1
V gene: TRBV6-5
CDR3 protein: CASRRGGREAFF
CDR3 DNA: TGTGCCAGCAGGCGAGGGGGGCGCGAAGCTTTCTTT

clone size: .
D gene: .
J gene: TRBJ2-7
V gene: TRBV6-5
CDR3 protein: CASSYRLRPYEQYF
CDR3 DNA: TGTGCCAGCAGTTATAGGCTGCGCCCATACGAGCAGTACTTC

clone size: .
D gene: TRBD2
J gene: TRBJ2-7
V gene: TRBV7-9
CDR3 protein: CASSLALGVAGAEQYF
CDR3 DNA: TGTGCCAGCAGCTTAGCCCTCGGGGTAGCGGGAGCCGAGCAGTACTTC

clone size: .
D gene: .
J gene: TRBJ2-7
V gene: TRBV12-5
CDR3 protein: CASGLGQTYEQYF
CDR3 DNA: TGTGCTAGTGGTTTGGGACAGACCTACGAGCAGTACTTC

clone size: .
D gene: TRBD1
J gene: TRBJ1-2
V gene: TRBV6-1
CDR3 protein: CASSHRDRVTHTF
CDR3 DNA: TGTGCCAGCAGTCACCGGGACAGGGTCACACACACCTTC

clone size: .
D gene: TRBD1
J gene: TRBJ2-2
V gene: TRBV23-1
CDR3 protein: CASSQSVRDRAAGELFF
CDR3 DNA: TGCGCCAGCAGTCAATCCGTGAGGGACAGGGCGGCCGGGGAGCTGTTTTTT

clone size: .
D gene: .
J gene: TRBJ2-1
V gene: TRBV10-3
CDR3 protein: CAISVGDSSYNEQFF
CDR3 DNA: TGTGCCATCAGTGTAGGGGACTCCTCCTACAATGAGCAGTTCTTC

clone size: .
D gene: .
J gene: TRBJ1-1
V gene: TRBV28
CDR3 protein: CASSLVGGNTEAFF
CDR3 DNA: TGTGCCAGCAGCTTAGTGGGGGGCAACACTGAAGCTTTCTTT

clone size: .
D gene: .
J gene: TRBJ2-5
V gene: TRBV11-1
CDR3 protein: CASGISRLETQYF
CDR3 DNA: TGTGCCAGCGGGATTTCTAGACTAGAGACCCAGTACTTC

clone size: once
D gene: .
J gene: TRBJ1-4
V gene: TRBV6-5
CDR3 protein: CASSSARGTTNEKLFF
CDR3 DNA: TGTGCCAGCAGTTCCGCCCGGGGGACAACTAATGAAAAACTGTTTTTT

clone size: .
D gene: TRBD2
J gene: TRBJ2-5
V gene: TRBV2
CDR3 protein: CASSEVASGTLEGETQYF
CDR3 DNA: TGTGCCAGCAGTGAAGTAGCTAGCGGGACACTTGAGGGAGAGACCCAGTACTTC

clone size: .
D gene: .
J gene: TRBJ2-5
V gene: TRBV2
CDR3 protein: CASSEARSGRETQYF
CDR3 DNA: TGTGCCAGCAGTGAAGCCCGATCAGGGCGAGAGACCCAGTACTTC

clone size: .
D gene: TRBD1
J gene: TRBJ2-5
V gene: TRBV7-2
CDR3 protein: CASSLALRGGGKETQYF
CDR3 DNA: TGTGCCAGCAGCTTAGCGCTAAGAGGGGGCGGAAAAGAGACCCAGTACTTC

clone size: .
D gene: .
J gene: TRBJ2-2
V gene: TRBV27
CDR3 protein: CASSLSIPGSPDTGELFF
CDR3 DNA: TGTGCCAGCAGTTTATCGATCCCGGGCTCCCCGGACACCGGGGAGCTGTTTTTT

clone size: .
D gene: .
J gene: TRBJ1-4
V gene: TRBV4-1
CDR3 protein: CASRQAGFNEKLFF
CDR3 DNA: TGCGCCAGCAGACAAGCAGGCTTTAATGAAAAACTGTTTTTT

clone size: once
D gene: .
J gene: TRBJ2-7
V gene: TRBV18
CDR3 protein: CASSPIRGAGEQYF
CDR3 DNA: TGTGCCAGCTCACCCATCCGGGGGGCAGGCGAGCAGTACTTC

clone size: .
D gene: .
J gene: TRBJ1-6
V gene: TRBV19
CDR3 protein: CASNPYRSSYNSPLHF
CDR3 DNA: TGTGCCAGTAACCCATACAGGAGCTCCTATAATTCACCCCTCCACTTT

clone size: .
D gene: .
J gene: TRBJ2-1
V gene: TRBV29-1
CDR3 protein: CSVERTYSYNEQFF
CDR3 DNA: TGCAGCGTTGAACGGACATACTCCTACAATGAGCAGTTCTTC

clone size: .
D gene: .
J gene: TRBJ2-5
V gene: TRBV10-3
CDR3 protein: CAIRKTGIEEETQYF
CDR3 DNA: TGTGCCATCAGGAAAACAGGGATCGAAGAGGAGACCCAGTACTTC

clone size: .
D gene: .
J gene: TRBJ2-1
V gene: TRBV6-1
CDR3 protein: CASSVWDNEQFF
CDR3 DNA: TGTGCCAGCAGTGTCTGGGACAATGAGCAGTTCTTC

clone size: .
D gene: .
J gene: TRBJ1-6
V gene: TRBV6-1
CDR3 protein: CASSERESLHF
CDR3 DNA: TGTGCCAGCAGTGAGAGGGAATCCCTCCACTTT

clone size: .
D gene: .
J gene: TRBJ1-6
V gene: TRBV12-2
CDR3 protein: CASPEMGQSSYNSPLHF
CDR3 DNA: TGTGCAAGTCCCGAAATGGGACAGAGCTCCTATAATTCACCCCTCCACTTT

clone size: .
D gene: TRBD1
J gene: TRBJ1-2
V gene: TRBV2
CDR3 protein: CASSVSRGQVDGYTF
CDR3 DNA: TGTGCCAGCAGTGTGAGCAGGGGGCAAGTTGATGGCTACACCTTC

clone size: .
D gene: .
J gene: TRBJ2-7
V gene: TRBV6-5
CDR3 protein: CASSYVETGEQYF
CDR3 DNA: TGTGCCAGCAGTTACGTGGAGACGGGCGAGCAGTACTTC

clone size: .
D gene: .
J gene: TRBJ1-1
V gene: TRBV19
CDR3 protein: CASSPGQKNTEAFF
CDR3 DNA: TGTGCCAGTAGTCCCGGACAGAAGAACACTGAAGCTTTCTTT

clone size: .
D gene: TRBD2
J gene: TRBJ2-5
V gene: TRBV25-1
CDR3 protein: CASSERRGASYQETQYF
CDR3 DNA: TGTGCCAGCAGTGAGCGGCGGGGGGCCTCGTACCAAGAGACCCAGTACTTC

clone size: .
D gene: .
J gene: TRBJ1-6
V gene: TRBV6-6
CDR3 protein: CASSTGLYNSPLHF
CDR3 DNA: TGTGCCAGCAGTACGGGACTGTATAATTCACCCCTCCACTTT

clone size: .
D gene: TRBD1
J gene: TRBJ2-5
V gene: TRBV11-3
CDR3 protein: CASSIQGAGETQYF
CDR3 DNA: TGTGCCAGCAGCATACAGGGGGCGGGAGAGACCCAGTACTTC

clone size: .
D gene: .
J gene: TRBJ2-1
V gene: TRBV29-1
CDR3 protein: CSVEEPRGGNEQFF
CDR3 DNA: TGCAGCGTTGAAGAGCCCAGGGGAGGGAATGAGCAGTTCTTC

clone size: .
D gene: TRBD1
J gene: TRBJ1-5
V gene: TRBV12-5
CDR3 protein: CASGGAGTVLNQPQHF
CDR3 DNA: TGTGCTAGTGGTGGGGCCGGGACAGTCCTTAATCAGCCCCAGCATTTT

clone size: .
D gene: TRBD2
J gene: TRBJ2-7
V gene: TRBV6-5
CDR3 protein: CASSYYQGGGYEQYF
CDR3 DNA: TGTGCCAGCAGTTACTACCAGGGCGGGGGATACGAGCAGTACTTC

clone size: .
D gene: .
J gene: TRBJ2-1
V gene: TRBV5-1
CDR3 protein: CASIGGVGNEQFF
CDR3 DNA: TGCGCCAGCATAGGAGGGGTTGGGAATGAGCAGTTCTTC

clone size: .
D gene: .
J gene: TRBJ1-4
V gene: TRBV7-2
CDR3 protein: CASSLGRREKLFF
CDR3 DNA: TGTGCCAGCAGCTTGGGTCGGCGGGAAAAACTGTTTTTT